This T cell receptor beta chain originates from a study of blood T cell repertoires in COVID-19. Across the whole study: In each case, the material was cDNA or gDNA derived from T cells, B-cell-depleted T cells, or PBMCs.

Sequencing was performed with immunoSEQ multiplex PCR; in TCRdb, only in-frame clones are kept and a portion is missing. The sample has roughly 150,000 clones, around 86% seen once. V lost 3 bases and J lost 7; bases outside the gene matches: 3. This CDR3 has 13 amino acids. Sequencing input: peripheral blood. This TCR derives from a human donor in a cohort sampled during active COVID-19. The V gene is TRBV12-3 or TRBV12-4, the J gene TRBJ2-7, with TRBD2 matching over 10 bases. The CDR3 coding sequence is TGTGCCAGCAGTTTGCCGGGACTAGCGGAGCAGTACTTC. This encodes CASSLPGLAEQYF.